This TCR beta chain was sequenced during a study of T cells in Graves' hyperthyroidism and ophthalmopathy. This clonotype was seen a few times. This may stem from a read error, because a much larger clone lies one nucleotide away. Amplification of TCR beta CDR3 regions used RNA as the template. The primer set for the first-round RT-PCR of the TCR CDR3 was HTBI. TCRdb reanalysed the multiplex PCR reads using MiXCR and keeps one entry per CDR3 protein. The sample consists of approximately 370,000 distinct CDR3 sequences, approximately 18% of them appearing once. CDR3 size: 13 residues. V shed 5 bases, J shed 4 bases, and the junction held 2 bases outside the gene matches. CDR1 and CDR2 from the germline V gene are MNHEY and SVGEGT.

The TCR originated in a woman under 40 with Graves' hyperthyroidism that later progressed to Graves' ophthalmopathy. The rearrangement joins TRBV6-2 or TRBV6-3 to TRBJ2-5, with TRBD1 matching 9 bases. The sample taken for sequencing was blood. The CDR3 region is CASSNRGRETQYF. DNA of the CDR3: TGTGCCAGCAGTAACAGGGGGCGAGAGACCCAGTACTTC.